These 25 T cell receptor beta chains were all obtained from the same sample, sequenced in a study of monozygotic twins with inflammatory bowel disease. For each CDR3 protein, TCRdb gives one entry from its re-call of the 5' RACE reads, without DNA. The sample shows approximately 390,000 distinct CDR3 sequences, and 2.4% sits with its ten largest clones. Sequencing was carried out using blood. The receptors stem from a human donor with ulcerative colitis or Crohn's disease, or a healthy co-twin of an affected twin (not recorded which).

The CDR3 reads CSASKLAGLDEQFF. The chain has TRBV20-1 and TRBJ2-1; TCRdb proposes TRBD2, but this gene call is untestable without DNA. Germline lookup yields CDR1 DFQATT and CDR2 SNEGSKA (reference sequence). This CDR3 spans 14 amino acids.

CDR3 loop: CASSFTAAEAFF. The chain is built from TRBV11-2 and TRBJ1-1. The CDR3 is made up of 12 amino acids. The V gene's germline CDR1 is SGHAT and CDR2 FQNNGV.

The rearrangement uses TRBV27 and TRBJ1-2; TCRdb names TRBD1, which stays unverified in the absence of DNA. Germline V gene lookup returns CDR1 MNHEY and CDR2 SMNVEV (reference sequence). The CDR3 consists of 16 residues. CDR3 loop: CASSLRTGTGDYGYTF.

J is TRBJ2-5 and V is TRBV5-1; no DNA is available, so the TRBD1 call from TCRdb remains unchecked. In germline, CDR1 is SGHRS, CDR2 YFSETQ. The CDR3 contains 15 residues. The CDR3 region is CASSLEQGARETQYF.

The V gene is TRBV5-1, the J gene TRBJ1-1. The CDR3 contains 13 residues. Germline V CDR1 and CDR2: SGHRS, YFSETQ. The CDR3 loop reads CASSSSYGTEAFF.

The chain combines TRBV5-1 with TRBJ2-7; TCRdb picks TRBD1, but there is no DNA to check that call. CDR3 size: 14 residues. Germline V gives CDR1 SGHRS, CDR2 YFSETQ. CDR3 loop: CASSLAYREVEQYF.

The chain joins TRBV5-1 to TRBJ2-7; TCRdb outputs TRBD1, but without DNA this stays unchecked. This CDR3 comprises 13 residues. CDR1 and CDR2 (germline): SGHRS, YFSETQ. CDR3 protein: CASSKDRTYEQYF.

V and J are TRBV10-3 and TRBJ2-2; TCRdb outputs TRBD1, but without DNA this stays unchecked. The CDR3 spans 16 residues. Germline assignment: CDR1 ENHRY and CDR2 SYGVKD. The CDR3 reads CAIGRDRDRDTGVLFF.

The rearrangement uses TRBV5-1 and TRBJ2-1; with no DNA, the TCRdb D assignment of TRBD2 cannot be verified. CDR1 and CDR2 (germline): SGHRS, YFSETQ. The CDR3 is 16 amino acids. CDR3 sequence reads: CASSLRLAGGFNEQFF.

V is TRBV7-2 and J is TRBJ2-5. The length of the CDR3 is 12 residues. Per germline, CDR1 SGHTA and CDR2 FQGNSA. The CDR3 protein is CASSVHQETQYF.

The chain is built from TRBV6-1 and TRBJ1-1; without DNA, the TCRdb call of TRBD1 cannot be checked. CDR1 and CDR2 (germline): MNHNS, SASEGT. This CDR3 region has 15 residues. This chain's CDR3 is CASKLTDVMNTEAFF.

The genes are TRBV28 and TRBJ1-2. CDR1 is MDHEN and CDR2 is SYDVKM in the germline V gene. The CDR3 length is 12 residues. CDR3 sequence reads: CASGRSNYGYTF.

The chain recombines TRBV29-1 with TRBJ2-3; with no DNA, the TCRdb D assignment of TRBD2 cannot be verified. The germline gives CDR1 SQVTM, CDR2 ANQGSEA. CDR3 size: 13 residues. CDR3 residues: CSALGGGIDTQYF.

The CDR3 protein is CASSQEGWESYEQFF. The genes are TRBV4-1 and TRBJ2-1; the TCRdb D gene call, TRBD2, has no DNA to confirm it. The CDR3 extends over 15 amino acids. Germline V gene sequence: CDR1 MGHRA, CDR2 YSYEKL.

V is TRBV18 and J is TRBJ2-1; the D call of TRBD2 rests on TCRdb alone, since no DNA is present to check it. This CDR3 comprises 13 residues. Per germline, CDR1 KGHSH and CDR2 LQKENI. This CDR3 is CASSPGSLHEQFF.

The rearrangement joins TRBV2 to TRBJ1-2; the D gene TCRdb calls, TRBD1, cannot be checked with no DNA. Germline loops: CDR1 SNHLY, CDR2 FYNNEI. This CDR3 comprises 15 residues. The CDR3 loop reads CASSSGQGPFYGYTF.

V usage is TRBV30 and J usage is TRBJ2-7. Germline assignment: CDR1 GTSNPN and CDR2 SVGIG (reference sequence). The CDR3 is 13 amino acids. CDR3 sequence: CACLGYSSYEQYF. Full variable domain (remainder filled in from reference TRBV30 and TRBJ2-7): SQTIHQWPATLVQPVGSPLSLECTVEGTSNPNLYWYRQAAGRGLQLLFYSVGIGQISSEVPQNLSASRPQDRQFILSSKKLLLSDSGFYLCACLGYSSYEQYFGPGTRLTVT.

J is TRBJ2-7 and V is TRBV5-1; TCRdb's D gene call, TRBD1, goes unchecked for lack of DNA. Germline CDR1 and CDR2: SGHRS and YFSETQ. This CDR3 comprises 16 residues. The CDR3 region is CASSLGQSTSSYEQYF.

V and J are TRBV5-1 and TRBJ1-1. This CDR3 is 13 amino acids long. Germline values: CDR1 SGHRS, CDR2 YFSETQ. CDR3 protein: CASSFRWGTEAFF.

This chain's CDR3 is CASIQGGADYGYTF. The V gene is TRBV6-6, the J gene TRBJ1-2; TCRdb's D gene call, TRBD1, goes unchecked for lack of DNA. Looked up from germline, CDR1 is MNHNY and CDR2 is SVGAGI (reference sequence). The CDR3 contains 14 residues.

The chain has TRBV10-3 and TRBJ2-1; TCRdb selects TRBD1, and the lack of DNA leaves this call unchecked. Germline V gives CDR1 ENHRY, CDR2 SYGVKD. CDR3 length equals 15 residues. CDR3 sequence reads: CAIREQGEVIGEQFF.

V and J are TRBV25-1 and TRBJ2-7; the D gene TCRdb calls, TRBD1, cannot be checked with no DNA. The CDR3 length is 16 residues. In germline, CDR1 is MGHDK, CDR2 SYGVNS. CDR3 loop: CASSGTPGTVLYEQYF.

The chain is built from TRBV7-2 and TRBJ2-1; the D call of TRBD2 rests on TCRdb alone, since no DNA is present to check it. Germline V gene sequence: CDR1 SGHTA, CDR2 FQGNSA. This CDR3 has 15 residues. The CDR3 protein is CASSFLGTSGAEQFF.

The chain joins TRBV20-1 to TRBJ1-2; the D call of TRBD1 rests on TCRdb alone, since no DNA is present to check it. Germline V gene data show CDR1 as DFQATT and CDR2 as SNEGSKA (reference sequence). The CDR3 has 13 amino acids. This chain's CDR3 is CSASDRVNYGYTF.

V gene TRBV10-3 combines with J gene TRBJ2-2; TCRdb calls TRBD1, which cannot be checked without DNA. Germline V lookup: CDR1 ENHRY, CDR2 SYGVKD. CDR3 size: 16 residues. The CDR3 is CAISVGQGRNTGELFF.